This T cell receptor (beta chain) was identified during a study of CD8+ T cells in alopecia areata. On the study more broadly: Each of the treated patients was given oral tofacitinib, 5 to 10 mg twice daily, for moderate-to-severe alopecia areata. The study, taken as a whole, reports: Uncertainty remains about how baseline CD8+ expansion links to response, with one nonresponder. Lesional scalp exceeded normal scalp in clonality, especially in alopecia totalis/universalis. With patients, TCR sharing proved less clear than in mice, a difference possibly related to HLA.

Details on this clone: Its antigen remains unknown.

Sample treatment: oral pan-JAK inhibitor, 5-10 mg twice daily. The CDR3 is 15 residues long. Germline-derived CDR1 and CDR2 are SEHNR and FQNEAQ (reference sequence). Between the trimmed V and J ends, which lost 5 bases and 5 bases, there was a span of 18 bases. Extracted RNA was reverse transcribed, and the resulting cDNA served as sequencing template. Clones were sequenced by immunoSEQ multiplex PCR, and TCRdb holds only the in-frame ones, with some missing. The table lists approximately 190,000 clones, about 62% of them singletons, with about 5.5% in the top ten. Source: CD4+ T cells sorted from blood, taken at week 24, from a patient treated with tofacitinib. The chain joins TRBV7-9 to TRBJ2-5, with D possibly matching TRBD2 (5 bases). This receptor was taken from a human donor with alopecia areata. The CDR3: CASSPPGRRGETQYF. The CDR3 DNA reads TGTGCCAGCAGCCCACCGGGCCGACGAGGGGAGACCCAGTACTTC.